This T cell receptor beta chain was profiled in a study of T cells in Graves' hyperthyroidism and ophthalmopathy. Study-wide results and limits: In the blood, most expanded thyroid clonotypes above 0.001 appeared as well.

After removal of 5 bases from V and 1 base from J, the junction contained 4 bases not matched to a gene. Germline lookup yields CDR1 DFQATT and CDR2 SNEGSKA (reference sequence). The CDR3 length is 13 residues. Ophthalmopathy patients all had a Clinical Activity Score of at least 3, a NOSPECS grade of at least 4 and disease under 3 months old. This sample holds PBMCs from roughly 10 ml fresh peripheral blood. This clonotype was observed at least ten times. Antigen: not known. Researchers amplified the TCR beta CDR3 regions from RNA transcripts. The TCR CDR3 was amplified in a first-round RT-PCR using the HTBI primer set. Using its own MiXCR run on the multiplex PCR reads, TCRdb lists one record per CDR3 protein. This sample has about 530,000 distinct CDR3 sequences, with approximately 17% found just once.

V and J are TRBV20-1 and TRBJ1-1; 7 nucleotides match TRBD1. The sequence was obtained from a woman between 18 and 29 years old with Graves' ophthalmopathy. Material for sequencing was blood. The CDR3 sequence: CSAADRENTEAFF. CDR3 coding DNA: TGCAGTGCTGCTGACAGGGAGAACACTGAAGCTTTCTTT.